The 23 T cell receptor beta chains in this list originate from one sample, sequenced in a study of blood T cell repertoires in COVID-19. Measured with immunoSEQ multiplex PCR; TCRdb has only the in-frame clones, and not every one. The data show approximately 200,000 clones, 80% to 90% seen once. The sequencing input was peripheral blood. The receptor set was obtained from a woman older than 75 with COVID-19, enrolled during active disease.

The chain joins TRBV7-2 to TRBJ1-3; D is uncertain. V gave up 0 bases and J gave up 0 bases, with 9 bases separating them. This CDR3 has 16 amino acids. From germline, CDR1 is SGHTA and CDR2 FQGNSA. The DNA of the CDR3 is TGTGCCAGCAGCTTAGCGGTAGCGAGCTCTGGAAACACCATATATTTT. The encoded protein is CASSLAVASSGNTIYF.

This sequence joins TRBV24-1 and TRBJ2-2, with D maybe TRBD2 (5 bases). Trimming stripped 1 base from V and 4 bases from J, with 12 bases between. There are 16 residues in the CDR3. Germline loops: CDR1 KGHDR, CDR2 SFDVKD. The CDR3 spells CATSDFELRGTGELFF. In DNA form, the CDR3 reads TGTGCCACCAGTGATTTTGAGCTTCGGGGCACCGGGGAGCTGTTTTTT.

V gene TRBV5-8 combines with J gene TRBJ1-6; TRBD1 aligns across 7 bases. Trimming at V came to 1 base and at J to 8 bases, leaving 6 bases not matched to a gene. The CDR3 runs 15 residues. Germline V CDR1 and CDR2: SGHTS, YDEGEE. CDR3 DNA sequence: TGTGCCAGCAGCTTGCGAAGACAGGGACATTCACCCCTCCACTTT. Protein: CASSLRRQGHSPLHF.

V usage is TRBV5-5 and J usage is TRBJ2-6; no firm D call. Trimming left V 5 bases short and J 0 bases short, with 6 bases between. There are 14 residues in the CDR3. CDR1 is SGHKS, CDR2 YYEKEE, per germline (reference sequence). CDR3 nucleotides: TGTGCCAGCAGACAGAGCTCTGGGGCCAACGTCCTGACTTTC. Translating gives CASRQSSGANVLTF.

The V call is TRBV6-6, the J call TRBJ1-2; D is perhaps TRBD1 (5 bases). CDR1 is MNHNY and CDR2 is SVGAGI in the germline V gene (reference sequence). CDR3 length: 14 amino acids. V dropped 0 bases and J dropped 2 bases, with 7 bases sitting between them. In DNA form, the CDR3 reads TGTGCCAGCAGTTACTCCCAGGGCAACTATGGCTACACCTTC. Its translation is CASSYSQGNYGYTF.

This clone was seen just once. The chain combines TRBV28 with TRBJ1-1; weak D call: TRBD1 (5 bases). The CDR3 is 15 amino acids. Trimming shortened V by 6 bases and J by 5 bases, and 19 bases separated the two germline ends. Germline V gene data show CDR1 as MDHEN and CDR2 as SYDVKM. The CDR3 DNA follows: TGTGCCAGCAGACCTATGTTGGGGCAGGGAACTGAAGCTTTCTTT. Encoded protein: CASRPMLGQGTEAFF.

The J gene is TRBJ1-6, the V gene TRBV3-1 (or the pseudogene TRBV3-2), with D maybe TRBD1 (5 bases). The CDR3 is 16 residues long. Germline V gives CDR1 LGHDT, CDR2 YNNKEL (reference sequence). The germline V and J ends were trimmed by 3 bases and 7 bases, with 16 bases remaining between them. CDR3 bases: TGTGCCAGCAGCCACTGGGGCCAAGCTAAGAATTCACCCCTCCACTTT. This translates into CASSHWGQAKNSPLHF.

The chain is built from TRBV3-1 (or the pseudogene TRBV3-2) and TRBJ2-4; 7 bases are shared with TRBD2. V gave up 2 bases and J gave up 7 bases; unmatched junction bases: 11. This CDR3 contains 16 residues. CDR1 LGHDT and CDR2 YNNKEL come from the germline V gene (reference sequence). The CDR3 DNA follows: TGTGCCAGCAGCCAATCTGTTTCGGGGGGAAGGAACATTCAGTACTTC. Translation: CASSQSVSGGRNIQYF.

V is TRBV3-1 (or the pseudogene TRBV3-2) and J is TRBJ2-4; tentatively, D is TRBD2 (6 bases). CDR3 length equals 16 residues. Between the trimmed V and J ends, which lost 4 bases and 11 bases, there was a span of 24 bases. Per germline, CDR1 LGHDT and CDR2 YNNKEL (reference sequence). The CDR3 loop reads CASSLLLGTPRTFQYF. CDR3 in DNA: TGTGCCAGCAGCCTCCTCCTTGGGACTCCCCGAACATTTCAGTACTTC.

This clone showed up just once. The gene calls are TRBV18 and TRBJ2-4; a weak D match, TRBD2 (5 bases). CDR1 is KGHSH, CDR2 LQKENI, per germline. CDR3 length: 14 residues. The ends were cut back, 8 bases at V and 12 bases at J, with 23 bases in the middle. CDR3: CASATTRPDLYQYF. The DNA for the CDR3 is TGTGCCAGCGCCACCACGAGACCGGACTTATATCAGTACTTC.

CDR3 nucleotide sequence: TGTGCCAGCAGCTTAGTCGGGAAGGCCGGCTACACCTTC. Protein sequence: CASSLVGKAGYTF. The chain uses TRBV7-8 and TRBJ1-2; no clear D. V was clipped by 1 base and J by 8 bases, with 11 bases between them. Germline V gene lookup returns CDR1 SGHVS and CDR2 FQNEAQ. The CDR3 runs 13 residues.

This chain links TRBV7-6 with TRBJ2-3; 8 nucleotides line up with TRBD1. The CDR3 sequence is 14 residues long. Germline loops: CDR1 SGHVS, CDR2 FNYEAQ. V shed 4 bases, J shed 1 base, and the junction held 1 base outside the gene matches. The CDR3 nucleotides read TGTGCCAGCAGCTGGGGACAGGGCACAGATACGCAGTATTTT. It encodes CASSWGQGTDTQYF.

The V and J genes are TRBV29-1 and TRBJ2-3; D may be TRBD1 (5 bases). Deletions cut 7 bases from V and 0 bases from J, with 17 bases between. The CDR3 spans 15 residues. Germline CDR1 and CDR2: SQVTM and ANQGSEA. The CDR3 sequence: CSARAGFYSTDTQYF. In DNA, the CDR3 is TGCAGCGCCCGAGCAGGGTTCTATAGCACAGATACGCAGTATTTT.

The genes are TRBV13 and TRBJ1-5, with D possibly TRBD1 on 5 matching bases. Trimming shortened V by 2 bases and J by 0 bases, and 14 bases separated the two germline ends. CDR3 length equals 17 residues. CDR1 and CDR2 from the germline V gene are PRHDT and FYEKMQ (reference sequence). CDR3 loop: CASSLYQGGFSNQPQHF. As DNA, the CDR3 is TGTGCCAGCAGCTTATACCAGGGCGGCTTTAGCAATCAGCCCCAGCATTTT.

This clone was counted between two and nine times. The chain carries TRBV6-2 or TRBV6-3 and TRBJ1-3; no clear D gene. With 0 bases removed from V and 8 bases from J, the gap between germline ends came to 17 bases. From germline, CDR1 is MNHEY and CDR2 SVGEGT. The CDR3 covers 16 residues. CDR3 DNA sequence: TGTGCCAGCAGTTACTCAGAGACAACCCGGTCGGACACCATATATTTT. Translated: CASSYSETTRSDTIYF.

This chain links TRBV7-3 with TRBJ2-1, with TRBD2 identical over 8 bases. With 3 bases clipped from V and 10 bases from J, the junction kept 11 bases outside the gene matches. CDR1 is SGHTA and CDR2 is FQGTGA in the germline V gene. This CDR3 comprises 15 residues. This CDR3 reads CASSLAGGGPGEQFF. DNA for the CDR3: TGTGCCAGCAGCTTGGCCGGGGGGGGACCGGGAGAGCAGTTCTTC.

The chain recombines TRBV19 with TRBJ2-3; no clear D gene. V was clipped by 6 bases and J by 7 bases, with 26 bases between them. The germline gives CDR1 LNHDA, CDR2 SQIVND (reference sequence). This CDR3 has 17 residues. As DNA, the CDR3 is TGTGCCAGTAGCCGTAATGGCCTGACATCCGAGAGAAATACGCAGTATTTT. Its translation is CASSRNGLTSERNTQYF.

The chain employs TRBV18 and TRBJ1-5; perhaps TRBD1 as D (5 bases). Trimming removed 1 base at V and 2 bases at J, with 9 bases between. This CDR3 spans 15 amino acids. Germline values: CDR1 KGHSH, CDR2 LQKENI. CDR3 residues: CASSPLGEGNQPQHF. DNA for the CDR3: TGTGCCAGCTCACCACTAGGGGAGGGCAATCAGCCCCAGCATTTT.

The CDR3 bases are TGTGCCACCAGTGATTCCGGGACAGGGGCCTATGGCTACACCTTC. Translation gives CATSDSGTGAYGYTF. V usage is TRBV24-1 and J usage is TRBJ1-2, with 10 bases aligning to TRBD1. The CDR3 sequence is 15 residues long. The V gene end was trimmed by 2 bases and the J gene end by 4 bases; junction bases not matched to a gene: 3. The germline CDR1 and CDR2 sequences are KGHDR and SFDVKD.

The chain carries TRBV19 and TRBJ2-7; perhaps TRBD1 as D (6 bases). Trimming took 5 bases from V and 4 from J, leaving 12 bases between them. The CDR3 loop spans 13 amino acids. Looked up from germline, CDR1 is LNHDA and CDR2 is SQIVND (reference sequence). In DNA, the CDR3 is TGTGCCAGTAGTTTTCAACAGGGTTACGAGCAGTACTTC. Amino acid sequence: CASSFQQGYEQYF.

The V call is TRBV7-2, the J call TRBJ2-3; 8 nucleotides agree with TRBD2. The CDR3 is 19 residues long. The trim removed 4 bases at V and 2 bases at J, leaving 17 bases unmatched. Germline V gene data show CDR1 as SGHTA and CDR2 as FQGNSA. DNA of the CDR3: TGTGCCAGCAGCTCCCGCTTAACTCTAAGCGGGGGATCCACAGATACGCAGTATTTT. Amino acid sequence: CASSSRLTLSGGSTDTQYF.

The chain couples TRBV6-2 or TRBV6-3 to TRBJ1-2; the D is unclear. Germline V lookup: CDR1 MNHEY, CDR2 SVGEGT. The CDR3 contains 14 residues. Trimming pared 0 bases from V and 4 bases from J, leaving 9 bases between. The CDR3 region is CASSYSKEIYGYTF. Here the CDR3 DNA reads TGTGCCAGCAGTTACTCGAAGGAGATCTATGGCTACACCTTC.

V is TRBV3-1 (or the pseudogene TRBV3-2) and J is TRBJ1-1; a possible D gene is TRBD1 (6 bases). This CDR3 region has 12 residues. V was trimmed by 4 bases and J by 10 bases, leaving 13 bases between them. Germline values: CDR1 LGHDT, CDR2 YNNKEL (reference sequence). CDR3 residues: CASSRTQGRAFF. The CDR3 nucleotides read TGTGCCAGCAGCCGAACGCAGGGGCGAGCTTTCTTT.